Below, one T cell receptor beta chain is given with its context. This sample was taken from a study of OX40 agonist ivuxolimab in advanced cancers. At the level of the study: The study gave patients intravenous ivuxolimab at 0.01 to 10 mg/kg every 2 weeks.

Germline CDR1 ENHRY, CDR2 SYGVKD. V was pared by 8 bases and J by 4 bases, with 4 bases of the junction left unmatched. This CDR3 is built from 13 residues. Some clones are missing from TCRdb's copy, which holds only in-frame ones; the method was immunoSEQ multiplex PCR. The sample contains 50,000 to 65,000 clones, 65% to 85% of which appear only once. The receptor was derived from an adult with an advanced solid tumor such as melanoma, head and neck, liver or kidney cancer. The material sequenced was CD4+ or CD8+ T cells sorted from blood, taken in a trial of the OX40 agonist ivuxolimab. The J gene is TRBJ2-1, the V gene TRBV10-3; 8 positions agree with TRBD1. In nucleotides, the CDR3 is TGTGCCATCTCAGGGGGCGAGTACAATGAGCAGTTCTTC. As protein: CAISGGEYNEQFF.